These 9 T cell receptor beta chains were sequenced from one sample in a study of blood T cell repertoires in COVID-19. Some clones are missing from TCRdb's copy, which holds only in-frame ones; the method was immunoSEQ multiplex PCR. The sample yields hundreds of thousands of clones, around 90% seen once. Sequenced sample: PBMCs or T cells enriched from blood (not recorded which). The receptors were gathered from a man aged 55 to 70 who had recovered from COVID-19.

This rearrangement joins TRBV7-2 to TRBJ1-2; D might be TRBD1 (6 bases). From germline, CDR1 is SGHTA and CDR2 FQGNSA. CDR3 length equals 15 residues. The V end was cut by 3 bases, the J end by 1 base, with 12 bases between. CDR3 coding DNA: TGTGCCAGCAGCTTCTCATGGACAGATAACTATGGCTACACCTTC. This translates into CASSFSWTDNYGYTF.

The J gene is TRBJ1-1, the V gene TRBV9; TRBD1 might be the D (5 bases). Germline V gene sequence: CDR1 SGDLS, CDR2 YYNGEE. The CDR3 consists of 15 residues. V lost 4 bases, J lost 3 bases, and 16 bases lay in between. Here the CDR3 reads CASSPGGVRDTEAFF. As DNA, the CDR3 is TGTGCCAGCAGCCCGGGGGGGGTCAGGGACACTGAAGCTTTCTTT.

The chain uses TRBV18 and TRBJ2-6; no firm D call. This CDR3 has 14 amino acids. The germline V gene has CDR1 KGHSH and CDR2 LQKENI. V lost 4 bases and J lost 1, with 5 bases in between. CDR3 sequence reads: CASSRTSGANVLTF. CDR3 nucleotide sequence: TGTGCCAGCTCACGCACATCTGGGGCCAACGTCCTGACTTTC.

The rearrangement links TRBV29-1 to TRBJ2-1, with D tentatively TRBD2 (6 bases). CDR1 and CDR2 from the germline V gene are SQVTM and ANQGSEA. Trimming pared 6 bases from V and 0 bases from J, leaving 9 bases between. The length of the CDR3 is 13 residues. The DNA for the CDR3 is TGCAGCGTAGGCGGGGCCTCCTACAATGAGCAGTTCTTC. Translating gives CSVGGASYNEQFF.

Only one count was recorded for this clone. The gene calls are TRBV7-2 and TRBJ2-3; unclear D gene. Germline CDR1 reads SGHTA; CDR2 reads FQGNSA. V was cut by 1 base and J by 6 bases, with 14 bases left in between. The CDR3 extends over 15 amino acids. The CDR3 bases are TGTGCCAGCAGCTTAGGCCTGGCGGATGGGGATACGCAGTATTTT. It is translated as CASSLGLADGDTQYF. Full variable domain (remainder filled in from reference TRBV7-2 and TRBJ2-3): GAGVSQSPSNKVTEKGKDVELRCDPISGHTALYWYRQSLGQGLEFLIYFQGNSAPDKSGLPSDRFSAERTGGSVSTLTIQRTQQEDSAVYLCASSLGLADGDTQYFGPGTRLTVL.

The genes are TRBV12-3 or TRBV12-4 and TRBJ2-5; TRBD1 matches at 10 bases. CDR3 length equals 12 residues. The ends lost 6 bases at V and 9 bases at J; junction bases unmatched: 4. The DNA for the CDR3 is TGTGCCAGCAGGACCGACAGGGGGCCCCAGTACTTC. The encoded protein is CASRTDRGPQYF.

The rearrangement joins TRBV5-1 to TRBJ2-3; 9 bases map to TRBD2. V lost 2 bases to trimming and J lost 4 bases; unmatched junction nucleotides: 5. Germline CDR1 SGHRS, CDR2 YFSETQ. The CDR3 runs 15 residues. The CDR3 here is CASSFYGTSSDTQYF. CDR3 DNA sequence: TGCGCCAGCAGCTTTTACGGGACTAGCTCAGATACGCAGTATTTT.

The genes are TRBV7-8 and TRBJ2-3, with no clear D. The V gene's germline CDR1 is SGHVS and CDR2 FQNEAQ. Trimming removed 5 bases from V and 8 bases from J, with 8 bases in between. This CDR3 has 11 amino acids. The CDR3 protein is CASSPLSTQYF. The CDR3 coding sequence is TGTGCCAGCAGCCCCCTGAGTACGCAGTATTTT.

The chain has TRBV5-1 and TRBJ2-1; 9 bases match TRBD1. Germline V gene data show CDR1 as SGHRS and CDR2 as YFSETQ. Trimming removed 4 bases from V and 2 bases from J; junction bases left unmatched: 10. The CDR3 loop spans 17 amino acids. CDR3 region: CASSHSSGTGPYNEQFF. For the CDR3, the DNA is TGCGCCAGCAGCCACTCCTCCGGGACAGGGCCCTACAATGAGCAGTTCTTC.